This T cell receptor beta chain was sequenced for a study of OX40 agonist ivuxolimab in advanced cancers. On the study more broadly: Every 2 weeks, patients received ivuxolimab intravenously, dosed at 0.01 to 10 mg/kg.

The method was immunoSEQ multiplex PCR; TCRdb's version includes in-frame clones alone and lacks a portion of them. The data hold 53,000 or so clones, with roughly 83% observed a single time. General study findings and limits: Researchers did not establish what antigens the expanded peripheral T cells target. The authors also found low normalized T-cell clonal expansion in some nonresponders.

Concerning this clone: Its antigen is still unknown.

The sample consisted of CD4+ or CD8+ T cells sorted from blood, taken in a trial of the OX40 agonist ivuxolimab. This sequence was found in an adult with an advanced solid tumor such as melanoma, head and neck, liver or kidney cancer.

CDR3 nucleotides: TGTGCCAGCAGCCCACTAGCGGTAAACACAGATACGCAGTATTTT. Translated, it gives CASSPLAVNTDTQYF. The chain uses TRBV11-3 and TRBJ2-3, with TRBD2 matching 8 bases. The germline CDR1 and CDR2 sequences are SGHNT and YENEEA. This CDR3 has 15 residues. The V and J ends lost 5 bases and 2 bases, in that order; junction bases with no gene match: 6.